Presented here are 32 T cell receptor beta chains from one specimen sequenced in a study of blood T cells in healthy people across ages. Sample-barcoded 5' priming and a J-beta primer mix drove a second PCR of 7 to 11 cycles. Each CDR3 protein gets one entry after TCRdb re-called the 5' RACE reads with MiXCR. This sample has approximately 600,000 distinct CDR3 sequences; under 65% occur once, and the top ten carry roughly 34%. The sequencing sample was made of blood. The receptors originated from a man in his fifties or sixties in good health.

The rearrangement uses TRBV20-1 and TRBJ2-1; D gene unclear. Deletions cut 0 bases from V and 6 bases from J, with 3 bases between. Germline CDR1 and CDR2: DFQATT and SNEGSKA (reference sequence). CDR3 length: 11 residues. Written as DNA, the CDR3 is TGCAGTGCTAGAGATCTCAATGAGCAGTTCTTC. Protein product: CSARDLNEQFF.

The rearrangement joins TRBV18 to TRBJ2-3, with no clear D. V gave up 2 bases and J gave up 3 bases, with 9 bases separating them. The CDR3 loop spans 14 amino acids. Germline CDR1 KGHSH, CDR2 LQKENI. CDR3 DNA: TGTGCCAGCTCACCATCAGCACGGACAGATACGCAGTATTTT. Its translation: CASSPSARTDTQYF.

The chain joins TRBV5-6 to TRBJ2-6; D could derive from TRBD1 or TRBD2 (5 bases each). The CDR3 length is 18 residues. V lost 0 bases and J lost 5, with 18 bases in between. CDR1 and CDR2 from the germline V gene are SGHDT and YYEEEE. CDR3 sequence (DNA): TGTGCCAGCAGCTTGGTTGGGACCGCTGACGGACGGGCCAACGTCCTGACTTTC. Protein sequence: CASSLVGTADGRANVLTF.

Points on this clonotype: One end of the junction varies from germline; a read error may be responsible. The chain is built from TRBV3-1 and TRBJ2-1, with a tentative D call TRBD1 (5 bases). Germline-derived CDR1 and CDR2 are LGHDT and YNNKEL (reference sequence). CDR3 size: 17 residues. The CDR3, as DNA: TGTGCCAGCAGCCAAGTGGGGCGGAGCTTAACCTACGATGAGCAGTTTTTC. Its protein product is CASSQVGRSLTYDEQFF.

This clonotype was seen a few times. The chain uses TRBV9 and TRBJ1-4; 10 positions agree with TRBD1. Germline V lookup: CDR1 SGDLS, CDR2 YYNGEE. The CDR3 length is 16 residues. The trim removed 3 bases at V and 3 bases at J, leaving 5 bases unmatched. The CDR3 bases are TGTGCCAGCAGCGGCCGGGACAGGGGATCTAATGAAAAACTGTTTTTT. Translating it yields CASSGRDRGSNEKLFF.

This chain connects TRBV6-2 or TRBV6-3 to TRBJ2-7, with 7 positions matching TRBD2. Germline CDR1 MNHEY, CDR2 SVGEGT. The CDR3 extends over 16 amino acids. Germline trimming cut 2 bases from V and 6 bases from J; bases unmatched to any gene: 13. The CDR3: CASSYPPGLVPREQYF. Written as DNA, the CDR3 is TGTGCCAGCAGTTACCCCCCTGGACTAGTGCCCCGCGAGCAGTACTTC.

This clonotype showed up just a few times. The chain couples TRBV7-2 to TRBJ1-4; D not certain. CDR3 length: 15 amino acids. The germline CDR1 and CDR2 sequences are SGHTA and FQGNSA. Trimming took 4 bases from V and 10 from J, leaving 19 bases between them. CDR3 region: CASSSPARGIRKLFF. CDR3 DNA sequence: TGTGCCAGCAGCTCGCCGGCCCGGGGAATAAGAAAACTGTTTTTT.

The rearrangement uses TRBV6-2 or TRBV6-3 and TRBJ2-5, with 8 bases fitting TRBD2. V lost 8 bases to trimming and J lost 5 bases; unmatched junction nucleotides: 10. Germline V gene lookup returns CDR1 MNHEY and CDR2 SVGEGT. CDR3 length: 14 residues. CDR3 in amino acids: CASAKAGARETQYF. The DNA for the CDR3 is TGTGCCAGCGCCAAAGCGGGGGCCCGGGAGACCCAGTACTTC.

The chain couples TRBV7-2 to TRBJ2-7; maybe TRBD1 (6 bases). The CDR3 spans 14 residues. Germline V CDR1 and CDR2: SGHTA, FQGNSA. The V end lost 5 bases, the J end lost 6 bases, and 17 bases lay between the germline ends. The CDR3 nucleotides are TGTGCCAGCAGCCGCAGGGGCGGGCCGACCGAGCAGTACTTC. Encoded protein: CASSRRGGPTEQYF.

This clonotype has a handful of counts. The chain couples TRBV7-9 to TRBJ2-1; 12 bases match TRBD2. The CDR3 length is 18 residues. Trimming cost V 5 bases and J 4 bases; bases outside gene matches: 12. Germline V lookup: CDR1 SEHNR, CDR2 FQNEAQ (reference sequence). The CDR3: CASSRTSGGLTWYNEQFF. Here the CDR3 DNA reads TGTGCCAGCAGCCGAACTAGCGGGGGGCTTACGTGGTACAATGAGCAGTTCTTC.

Ten or more counts support this clonotype. The V gene is TRBV5-1, the J gene TRBJ1-2; D gene unclear. Per the germline V gene, CDR1 is SGHRS and CDR2 is YFSETQ. The CDR3 runs 13 residues. V lost 0 bases, J lost 1 base, and 4 bases lay in between. In nucleotides, the CDR3 is TGCGCCAGCAGCTTGGACAGTAACTATGGCTACACCTTC. Protein: CASSLDSNYGYTF.

This chain joins TRBV4-2 and TRBJ2-5, with TRBD1 matching 12 bases. The J call may be in error: the DNA end matches TRBJ2-7 better. Germline lookup yields CDR1 LGHNA and CDR2 YNFKEQ. CDR3 size: 16 residues. Here the CDR3 DNA reads TGTGCCAGCAGCCTTTCGGGGGGACAGGGGGCTATCGAGCAGTACTTC. Translating it yields CASSLSGGQGAIEQYF.

This clonotype was observed a single time. The CDR3 here is CSARDQSVMGYQETQYF. DNA of the CDR3: TGCAGTGCTAGAGATCAATCGGTGATGGGGTACCAAGAGACCCAGTACTTC. The chain combines TRBV20-1 with TRBJ2-5; D gene unclear. The CDR3 length is 17 residues. Germline V CDR1 and CDR2: DFQATT, SNEGSKA (reference sequence). With 0 bases removed from V and 0 bases from J, the gap between germline ends came to 17 bases.

The chain links TRBV24-1 to TRBJ2-4; 9 positions agree with TRBD2. The end of the DNA is better explained by TRBJ2-5, so the J call may be wrong. Germline CDR1 KGHDR, CDR2 SFDVKD. CDR3 length: 18 amino acids. The CDR3 region has the DNA TGTGCCACCAGTGATTTGCCCAGCGGGGGGACCAGCCGAGAGACCCAGTACTTC. Translated, it gives CATSDLPSGGTSRETQYF.

V is TRBV24-1 and J is TRBJ2-7; the D gene is possibly TRBD1 (6 bases). The CDR3 length is 13 residues. Germline V gene lookup returns CDR1 KGHDR and CDR2 SFDVKD. Trimming shortened V by 9 bases and J by 7 bases, and 18 bases separated the two germline ends. CDR3 DNA sequence: TGTGCCACCGGATCGACAGGTATGAGTGAGCAGTACTTC. Amino acid sequence: CATGSTGMSEQYF.

The V call is TRBV20-1, the J call TRBJ2-7; no clear D gene. Trimming stripped 5 bases from V and 0 bases from J, with 11 bases between. The germline CDR1 and CDR2 sequences are DFQATT and SNEGSKA (reference sequence). The length of the CDR3 is 13 residues. CDR3 loop: CSACPPFSYEQYF. The CDR3 nucleotides read TGCAGTGCTTGCCCCCCCTTCTCCTACGAGCAGTACTTC.

The chain combines TRBV7-9 with TRBJ2-1, with 7 bases lining up with TRBD1. The V gene end was trimmed by 6 bases and the J gene end by 5 bases; junction bases not matched to a gene: 4. The CDR3 has 13 amino acids. Germline CDR1 reads SEHNR; CDR2 reads FQNEAQ (reference sequence). For the CDR3, the DNA is TGTGCCAGCAGAACTGGACAGGACAATGAGCAGTTCTTC. It is translated as CASRTGQDNEQFF.

This clonotype was seen at least ten times. The CDR3 region is CASSLDLPRPKGPPSNEQFF. For the CDR3, the DNA is TGTGCCAGCAGCTTAGATCTCCCCCGGCCAAAAGGTCCCCCATCCAATGAGCAGTTCTTC. This chain connects TRBV11-2 to TRBJ2-1; D is unresolved. Germline CDR1 and CDR2: SGHAT and FQNNGV. The CDR3 extends over 20 amino acids. V lost 0 bases and J 6 bases, leaving 27 bases between the germline ends.

J is TRBJ1-1 and V is TRBV12-3 or TRBV12-4, with D possibly TRBD1 on 5 matching bases. The CDR3 covers 15 residues. Trimming shortened V by 7 bases and J by 1 base, and 16 bases separated the two germline ends. The CDR3 DNA sequence: TGTGCCAGCATTTCGGGTCGGAGGGGGAACACTGAAGCTTTCTTT. Protein product: CASISGRRGNTEAFF.

The CDR3 loop is CSARGDGAGTDTQYF. The CDR3 nucleotides are TGCAGTGCTAGGGGAGACGGAGCGGGAACAGATACGCAGTATTTT. The gene calls are TRBV20-1 and TRBJ2-3; 7 positions agree with TRBD2. Germline V gene lookup returns CDR1 DFQATT and CDR2 SNEGSKA (reference sequence). V was pared by 3 bases and J by 3 bases, with 9 bases of the junction left unmatched. This CDR3 is 15 amino acids long.

The CDR3 nucleotides read TGTGCCAGCACCCCGGGGGACAGAGCTAATGAAAAACTGTTTTTT. This gives the protein CASTPGDRANEKLFF. The chain uses TRBV28 and TRBJ1-4, with 7 bases aligning to TRBD1. Trimming took 7 bases from V and 3 from J; bases not matched to a gene: 8. This CDR3 spans 15 amino acids. The V gene's germline CDR1 is MDHEN and CDR2 SYDVKM.

The rearrangement links TRBV7-2 to TRBJ2-3; 9 bases agree with TRBD2. The CDR3 extends over 15 amino acids. J was trimmed by 3 bases and V by 4 bases; bases with no gene match: 5. Germline V gene sequence: CDR1 SGHTA, CDR2 FQGNSA. The CDR3 DNA is TGTGCCAGCAGCTCCTACAGCGGGGGGACAGATACGCAGTATTTT. It encodes CASSSYSGGTDTQYF.

This clonotype has more than one count but fewer than ten. The rearrangement uses TRBV10-3 and TRBJ1-1; tentatively, D is TRBD1 (5 bases). CDR1 and CDR2 (germline): ENHRY, SYGVKD. V was cut by 6 bases and J by 1 base, with 9 bases left in between. The CDR3 is 13 residues long. In DNA form, the CDR3 reads TGTGCCATCAGGACAGCAACGAACACTGAAGCTTTCTTT. The encoded protein is CAIRTATNTEAFF.

This clonotype occurred once. The chain joins TRBV12-3 or TRBV12-4 to TRBJ1-5, with 10 bases fitting TRBD1. The junction had 12 bases not matched to a gene; V was cut back by 7 bases and J by 6 bases. The CDR3 spans 16 residues. The CDR3, as DNA: TGTGCCAGCACCATGGGACAGGGGACACGTCGTCAGCCCCAGCATTTT. It encodes CASTMGQGTRRQPQHF.

V and J are TRBV5-1 and TRBJ2-7, with 8 bases fitting TRBD1. In germline, CDR1 is SGHRS, CDR2 YFSETQ. The CDR3 has 14 residues. V trimming: 4 bases; J trimming: 5 bases; junction bases outside the gene matches: 8. The CDR3 bases are TGCGCCAGCAGCCGGACAGGGTTGCGGGACGAGCAGTACTTC. Translation: CASSRTGLRDEQYF.

The rearrangement uses TRBV10-2 and TRBJ2-7; 12 bases agree with TRBD2. The CDR3 runs 15 residues. Looked up from germline, CDR1 is WSHSY and CDR2 is SAAADI. With 6 bases clipped from V and 7 bases from J, the junction kept 10 bases outside the gene matches. This CDR3 is CASSVLAGGPEEQYF. The CDR3, as DNA: TGCGCCAGCAGCGTCCTAGCGGGGGGGCCGGAGGAGCAGTACTTC.

The gene calls are TRBV3-1 and TRBJ2-5; D is undetermined. V was clipped by 1 base and J by 5 bases, with 8 bases between them. The CDR3 is 13 amino acids. CDR1 and CDR2 from the germline V gene are LGHDT and YNNKEL (reference sequence). This chain's CDR3 is CASSQGGWETQYF. CDR3 sequence (DNA): TGTGCCAGCAGCCAAGGAGGTTGGGAGACCCAGTACTTC.

V gene TRBV12-3 or TRBV12-4 combines with J gene TRBJ1-2; 10 bases line up with TRBD1. CDR3 length equals 16 residues. The V and J ends lost 6 bases and 6 bases, in that order; junction bases with no gene match: 13. The CDR3 is CASRRDRGLTIDGYTF. CDR3 DNA sequence: TGTGCCAGCAGGAGGGACAGGGGCCTAACTATCGATGGCTACACCTTC.

This clonotype occurred a few times. J is TRBJ2-1 and V is TRBV6-2 or TRBV6-3, with 8 bases fitting TRBD2. The V gene's germline CDR1 is MNHEY and CDR2 SVGEGT. This CDR3 has 15 amino acids. J lost 5 bases, V lost 7 bases, and 10 bases had no gene match. CDR3 region: CASNTPGTSDNEQFF. The CDR3 DNA sequence: TGTGCCAGCAACACACCGGGGACTAGTGACAATGAGCAGTTCTTC.

The CDR3 loop reads CASSPPPRSYEQYF. In DNA, the CDR3 is TGTGCCAGCAGCCCCCCACCGCGCTCCTACGAGCAGTACTTC. The chain combines TRBV6-2 or TRBV6-3 with TRBJ2-7; D gene unclear. This CDR3 is built from 14 residues. Germline CDR1 MNHEY, CDR2 SVGEGT. Trimming pared 6 bases from V and 0 bases from J, leaving 12 bases between.

This clonotype turned up a few times. The chain recombines TRBV7-2 with TRBJ1-4; D may be TRBD1 (5 bases). CDR3 length: 15 residues. Germline lookup yields CDR1 SGHTA and CDR2 FQGNSA. Trimming left V 5 bases short and J 2 bases short, with 12 bases between. CDR3 coding DNA: TGTGCCAGCAGCGCAGGGTTAGGTACTAATGAAAAACTGTTTTTT. Encoded protein: CASSAGLGTNEKLFF.

The V gene is TRBV29-1, the J gene TRBJ2-2; D gene uncertain. Germline values: CDR1 SQVTM, CDR2 ANQGSEA. This CDR3 is built from 12 residues. Trimming stripped 4 bases from V and 7 bases from J, with 10 bases between. This chain's CDR3 is CSVVRPNGELFF. DNA for the CDR3: TGCAGCGTTGTACGACCAAACGGGGAGCTGTTTTTT.